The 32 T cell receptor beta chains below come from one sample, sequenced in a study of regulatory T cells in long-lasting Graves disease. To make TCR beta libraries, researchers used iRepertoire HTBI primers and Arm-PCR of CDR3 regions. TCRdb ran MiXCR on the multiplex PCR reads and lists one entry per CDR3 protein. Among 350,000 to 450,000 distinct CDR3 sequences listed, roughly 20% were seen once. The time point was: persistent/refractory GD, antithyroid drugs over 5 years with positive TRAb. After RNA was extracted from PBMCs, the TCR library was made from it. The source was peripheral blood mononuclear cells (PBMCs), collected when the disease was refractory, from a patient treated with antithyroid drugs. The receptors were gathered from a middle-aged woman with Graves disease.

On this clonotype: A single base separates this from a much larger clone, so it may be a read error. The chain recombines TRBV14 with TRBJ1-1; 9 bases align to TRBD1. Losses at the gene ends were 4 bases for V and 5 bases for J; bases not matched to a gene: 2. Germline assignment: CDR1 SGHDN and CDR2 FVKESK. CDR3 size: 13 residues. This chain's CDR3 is CASSRQGETEAFF. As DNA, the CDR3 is TGTGCCAGCAGCCGACAGGGGGAAACTGAAGCTTTCTTT. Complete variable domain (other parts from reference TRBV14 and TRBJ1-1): EAGVTQFPSHSVIEKGQTVTLRCDPISGHDNLYWYRRVMGKEIKFLLHFVKESKQDESGMPNNRFLAERTGGTYSTLKVQPAELEDSGVYFCASSRQGETEAFFGQGTRLTVV.

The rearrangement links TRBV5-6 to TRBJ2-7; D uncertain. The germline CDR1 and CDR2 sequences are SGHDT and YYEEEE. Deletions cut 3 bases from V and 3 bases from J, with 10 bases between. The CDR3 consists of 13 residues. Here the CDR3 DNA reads TGTGCCAGCAGCTCCCCTGGTTACTACGAGCAGTACTTC. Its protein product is CASSSPGYYEQYF.

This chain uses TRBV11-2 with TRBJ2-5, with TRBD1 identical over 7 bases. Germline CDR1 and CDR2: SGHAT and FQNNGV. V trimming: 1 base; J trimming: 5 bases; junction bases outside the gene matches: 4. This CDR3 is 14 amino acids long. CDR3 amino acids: CASSLGQGLETQYF. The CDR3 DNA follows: TGTGCCAGCAGCTTAGGACAGGGTTTGGAGACCCAGTACTTC. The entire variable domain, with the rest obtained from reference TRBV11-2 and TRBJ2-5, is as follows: EAGVAQSPRYKIIEKRQSVAFWCNPISGHATLYWYQQILGQGPKLLIQFQNNGVVDDSQLPKDRFSAERLKGVDSTLKIQPAKLEDSAVYLCASSLGQGLETQYFGPGTRLLVL.

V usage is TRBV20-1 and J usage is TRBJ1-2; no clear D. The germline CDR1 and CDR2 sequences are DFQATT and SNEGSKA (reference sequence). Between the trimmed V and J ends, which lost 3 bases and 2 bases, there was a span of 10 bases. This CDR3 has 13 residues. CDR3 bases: TGCAGTGCTAGTAACCCAGCGAACTATGGCTACACCTTC. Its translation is CSASNPANYGYTF.

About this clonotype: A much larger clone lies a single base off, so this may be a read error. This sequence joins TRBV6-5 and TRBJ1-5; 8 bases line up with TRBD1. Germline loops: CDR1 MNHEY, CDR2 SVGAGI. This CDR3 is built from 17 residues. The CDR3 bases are TGTGCCAGCAGTTACTCGGTGACAGGGGTTGGGAATCGGCCCCAGCATTTT. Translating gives CASSYSVTGVGNRPQHF.

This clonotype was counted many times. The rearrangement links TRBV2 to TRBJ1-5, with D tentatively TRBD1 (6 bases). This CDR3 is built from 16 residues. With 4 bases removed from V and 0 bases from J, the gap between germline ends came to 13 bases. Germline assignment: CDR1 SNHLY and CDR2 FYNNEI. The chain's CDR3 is CASSVRDMYSNQPQHF. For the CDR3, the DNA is TGTGCCAGCAGTGTTAGGGACATGTATAGCAATCAGCCCCAGCATTTT.

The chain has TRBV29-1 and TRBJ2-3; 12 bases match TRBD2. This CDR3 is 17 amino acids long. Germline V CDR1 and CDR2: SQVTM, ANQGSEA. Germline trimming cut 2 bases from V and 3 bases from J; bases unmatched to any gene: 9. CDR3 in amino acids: CSVEKLLTSGRTDTQYF. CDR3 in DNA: TGCAGCGTTGAAAAACTCCTCACTAGCGGGAGGACAGATACGCAGTATTTT.

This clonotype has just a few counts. CDR3 in amino acids: CASSIDDRGLGNQPQHF. The CDR3 DNA follows: TGTGCCAGTAGCATTGACGACAGGGGGCTTGGCAATCAGCCCCAGCATTTT. The chain uses TRBV19 and TRBJ1-5; 10 positions match TRBD1. The germline CDR1 and CDR2 sequences are LNHDA and SQIVND (reference sequence). The trim removed 6 bases at V and 2 bases at J, leaving 10 bases unmatched. This CDR3 spans 17 amino acids.

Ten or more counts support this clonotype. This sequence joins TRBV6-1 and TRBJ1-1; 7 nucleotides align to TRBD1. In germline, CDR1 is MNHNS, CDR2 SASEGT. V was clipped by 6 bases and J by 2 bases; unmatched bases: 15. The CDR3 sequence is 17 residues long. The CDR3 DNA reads TGTGCCAGCAGCTTAACTCTGACAGGGTTGAGAAACACTGAAGCTTTCTTT. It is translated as CASSLTLTGLRNTEAFF.

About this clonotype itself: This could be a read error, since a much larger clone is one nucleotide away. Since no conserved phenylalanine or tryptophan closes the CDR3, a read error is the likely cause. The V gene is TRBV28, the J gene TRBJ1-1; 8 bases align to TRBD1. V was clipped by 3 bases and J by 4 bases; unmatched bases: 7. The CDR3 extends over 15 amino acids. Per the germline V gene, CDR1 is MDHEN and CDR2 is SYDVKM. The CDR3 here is CASSFDRGGGTEAFL. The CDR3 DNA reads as TGTGCCAGCAGTTTTGACAGGGGAGGAGGCACTGAAGCTTTCCTT.

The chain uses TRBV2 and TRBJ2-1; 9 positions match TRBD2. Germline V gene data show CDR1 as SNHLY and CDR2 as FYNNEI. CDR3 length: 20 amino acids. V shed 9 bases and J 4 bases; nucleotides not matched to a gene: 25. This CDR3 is CARQYLDGGEREEEYNEQFF. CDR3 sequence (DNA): TGTGCCAGACAATACTTAGACGGGGGAGAGCGGGAGGAGGAGTACAATGAGCAGTTCTTC.

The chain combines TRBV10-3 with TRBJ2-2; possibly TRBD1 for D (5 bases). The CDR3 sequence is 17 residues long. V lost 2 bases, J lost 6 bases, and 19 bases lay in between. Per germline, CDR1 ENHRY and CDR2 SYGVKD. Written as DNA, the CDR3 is TGTGCCATCAGTGAGCCCCCATATAGAAAAGGGGCCGGGGAGCTGTTTTTT. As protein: CAISEPPYRKGAGELFF.

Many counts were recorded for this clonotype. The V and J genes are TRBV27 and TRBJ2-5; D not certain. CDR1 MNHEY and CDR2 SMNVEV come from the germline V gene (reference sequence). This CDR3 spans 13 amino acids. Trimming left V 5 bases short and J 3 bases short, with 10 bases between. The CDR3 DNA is TGTGCCAGCAGTCCTAGGGCAGAAGAGACCCAGTACTTC. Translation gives CASSPRAEETQYF.

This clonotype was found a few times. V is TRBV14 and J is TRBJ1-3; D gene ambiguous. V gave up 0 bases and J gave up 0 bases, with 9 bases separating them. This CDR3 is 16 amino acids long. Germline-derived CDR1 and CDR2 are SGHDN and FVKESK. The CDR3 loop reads CASSQDLPSSGNTIYF. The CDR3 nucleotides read TGTGCCAGCAGCCAAGATCTCCCGAGCTCTGGAAACACCATATATTTT.

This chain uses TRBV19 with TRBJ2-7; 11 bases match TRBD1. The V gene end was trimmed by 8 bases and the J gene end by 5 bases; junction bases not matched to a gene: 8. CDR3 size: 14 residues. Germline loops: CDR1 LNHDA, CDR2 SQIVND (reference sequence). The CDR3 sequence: CASPTDRGHHEQYF. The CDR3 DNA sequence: TGTGCCAGTCCCACGGACAGGGGGCATCACGAGCAGTACTTC.

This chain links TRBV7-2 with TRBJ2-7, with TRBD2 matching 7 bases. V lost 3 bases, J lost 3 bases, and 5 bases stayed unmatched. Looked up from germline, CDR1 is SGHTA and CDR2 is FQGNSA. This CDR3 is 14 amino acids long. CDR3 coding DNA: TGTGCCAGCAGCTTCTTGGGGGGGTACTACGAGCAGTACTTC. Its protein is CASSFLGGYYEQYF.

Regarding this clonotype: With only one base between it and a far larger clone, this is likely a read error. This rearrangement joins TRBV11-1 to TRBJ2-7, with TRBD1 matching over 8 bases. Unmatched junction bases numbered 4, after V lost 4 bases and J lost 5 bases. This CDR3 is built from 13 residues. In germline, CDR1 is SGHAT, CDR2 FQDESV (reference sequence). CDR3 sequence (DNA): TGTGCCAGCAGCTCGGACAGGGTAAACGAGCAGTACTTC. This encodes CASSSDRVNEQYF.

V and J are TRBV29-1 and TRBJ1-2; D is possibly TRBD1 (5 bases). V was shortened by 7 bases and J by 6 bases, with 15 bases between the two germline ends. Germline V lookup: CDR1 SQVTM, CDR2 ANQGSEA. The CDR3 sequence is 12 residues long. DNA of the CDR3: TGCAGCGCCTCAGATGTGGGGGATGGCTACACCTTC. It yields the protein CSASDVGDGYTF.

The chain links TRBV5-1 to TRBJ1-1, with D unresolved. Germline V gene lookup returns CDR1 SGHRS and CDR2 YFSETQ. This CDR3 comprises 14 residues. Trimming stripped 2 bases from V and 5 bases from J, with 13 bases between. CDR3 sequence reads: CASSLDRLGTEAFF. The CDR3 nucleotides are TGCGCCAGCAGCTTAGACCGCTTGGGGACTGAAGCTTTCTTT.

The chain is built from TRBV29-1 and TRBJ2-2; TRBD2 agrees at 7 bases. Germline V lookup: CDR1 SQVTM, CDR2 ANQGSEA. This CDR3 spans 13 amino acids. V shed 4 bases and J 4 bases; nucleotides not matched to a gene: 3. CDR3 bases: TGCAGCGTTGGGACGGGGGGCACCGGGGAGCTGTTTTTT. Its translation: CSVGTGGTGELFF.

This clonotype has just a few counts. The CDR3 coding sequence is TGCAGTGCTAGTCCCGGACTAGGTTCCTACGACGAGCAGTACTTC. Its protein is CSASPGLGSYDEQYF. The chain combines TRBV20-1 with TRBJ2-7, with 7 nucleotides matching TRBD2. Germline lookup yields CDR1 DFQATT and CDR2 SNEGSKA (reference sequence). The junction had 13 bases not matched to a gene; V was cut back by 3 bases and J by 5 bases. This CDR3 region has 15 residues.

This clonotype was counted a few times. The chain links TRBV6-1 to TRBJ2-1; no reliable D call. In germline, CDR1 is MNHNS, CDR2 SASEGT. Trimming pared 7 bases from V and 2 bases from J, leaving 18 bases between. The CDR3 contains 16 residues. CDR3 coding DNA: TGTGCCAGCACTCCGCGGAGAGGCGATACCTACAATGAGCAGTTCTTC. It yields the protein CASTPRRGDTYNEQFF.

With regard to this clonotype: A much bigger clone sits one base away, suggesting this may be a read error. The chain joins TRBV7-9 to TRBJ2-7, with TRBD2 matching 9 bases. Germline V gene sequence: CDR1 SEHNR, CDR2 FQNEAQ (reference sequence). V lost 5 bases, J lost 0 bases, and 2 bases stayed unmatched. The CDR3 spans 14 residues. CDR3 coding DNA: TGTGCCAGCAGCGCGGGACTAGCCTCCTACGAGCAGTACTTC. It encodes CASSAGLASYEQYF. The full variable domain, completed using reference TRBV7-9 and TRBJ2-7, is DTGVSQNPRHKITKRGQNVTFRCDPISEHNRLYWYRQTLGQGPEFLTYFQNEAQLEKSRLLSDRFSAERPKGSFSTLEIQRTEQGDSAMYLCASSAGLASYEQYFGPGTRLTVT.

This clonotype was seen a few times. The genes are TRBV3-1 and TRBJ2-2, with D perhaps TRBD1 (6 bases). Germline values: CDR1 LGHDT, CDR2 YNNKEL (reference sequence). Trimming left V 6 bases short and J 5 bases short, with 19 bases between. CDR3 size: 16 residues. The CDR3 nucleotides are TGTGCCAGCAGACCGACAGGTCCTTGGCTAACCGGGGAGCTGTTTTTT. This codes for CASRPTGPWLTGELFF. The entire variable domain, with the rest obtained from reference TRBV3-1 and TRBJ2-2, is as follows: DTAVSQTPKYLVTQMGNDKSIKCEQNLGHDTMYWYKQDSKKFLKIMFSYNNKELIINETVPNRFSPKSPDKAHLNLHINSLELGDSAVYFCASRPTGPWLTGELFFGEGSRLTVL.

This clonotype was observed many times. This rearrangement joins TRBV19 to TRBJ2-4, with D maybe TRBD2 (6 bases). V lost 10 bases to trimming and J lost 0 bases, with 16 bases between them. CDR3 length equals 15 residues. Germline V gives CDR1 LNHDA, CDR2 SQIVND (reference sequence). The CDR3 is CATQGGRGAKNIQYF. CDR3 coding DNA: TGTGCCACCCAAGGAGGGCGGGGAGCCAAAAACATTCAGTACTTC.

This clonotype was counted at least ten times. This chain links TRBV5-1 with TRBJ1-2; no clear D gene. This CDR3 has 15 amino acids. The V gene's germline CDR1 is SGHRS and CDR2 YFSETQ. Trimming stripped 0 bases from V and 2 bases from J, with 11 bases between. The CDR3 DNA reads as TGCGCCAGCAGCTTGGCCGAAACTGCGAACTATGGCTACACCTTC. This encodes CASSLAETANYGYTF.

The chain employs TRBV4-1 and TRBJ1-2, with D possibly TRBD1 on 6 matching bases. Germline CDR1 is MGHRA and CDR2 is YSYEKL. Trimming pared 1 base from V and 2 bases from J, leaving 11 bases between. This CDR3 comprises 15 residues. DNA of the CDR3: TGCGCCAGCAGCCAAGCAGGGGCGTCAAACTATGGCTACACCTTC. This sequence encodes CASSQAGASNYGYTF.

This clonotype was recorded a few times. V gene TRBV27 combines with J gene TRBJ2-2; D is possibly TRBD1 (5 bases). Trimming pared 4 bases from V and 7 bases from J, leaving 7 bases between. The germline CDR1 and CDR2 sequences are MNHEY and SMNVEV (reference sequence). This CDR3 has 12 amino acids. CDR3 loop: CASSSDSGELFF. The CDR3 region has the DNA TGTGCCAGCAGTTCCGACAGCGGGGAGCTGTTTTTT.

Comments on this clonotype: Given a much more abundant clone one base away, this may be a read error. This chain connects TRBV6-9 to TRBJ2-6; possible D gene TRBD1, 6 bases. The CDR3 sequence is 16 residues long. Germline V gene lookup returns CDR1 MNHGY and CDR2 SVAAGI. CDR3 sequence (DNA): TGTGGCAGCAGTTACTCAACAGGGTCCGGGGCCAACGTCCTGACTTTC. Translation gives CGSSYSTGSGANVLTF.

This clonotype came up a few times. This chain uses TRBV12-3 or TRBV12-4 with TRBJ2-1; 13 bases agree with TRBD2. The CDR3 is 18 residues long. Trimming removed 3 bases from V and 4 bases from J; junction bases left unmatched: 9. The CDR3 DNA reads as TGTGCCAGCAGTTTTCTGGGACCGGGACTAGCGGGATACAATGAGCAGTTCTTC. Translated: CASSFLGPGLAGYNEQFF.

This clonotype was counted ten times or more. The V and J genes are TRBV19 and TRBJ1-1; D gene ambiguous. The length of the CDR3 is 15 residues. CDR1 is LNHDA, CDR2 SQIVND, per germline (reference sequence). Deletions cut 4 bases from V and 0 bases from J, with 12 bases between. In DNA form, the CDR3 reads TGTGCCAGTAGTACGGCTCGCCTAATGAACACTGAAGCTTTCTTT. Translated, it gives CASSTARLMNTEAFF.

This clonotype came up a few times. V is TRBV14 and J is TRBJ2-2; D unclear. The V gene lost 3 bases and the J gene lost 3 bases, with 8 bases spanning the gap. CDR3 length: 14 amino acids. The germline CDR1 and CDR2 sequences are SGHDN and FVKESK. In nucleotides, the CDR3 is TGTGCCAGCAGCCAGAAAAGATACACCGGGGAGCTGTTTTTT. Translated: CASSQKRYTGELFF. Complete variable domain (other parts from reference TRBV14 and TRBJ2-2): EAGVTQFPSHSVIEKGQTVTLRCDPISGHDNLYWYRRVMGKEIKFLLHFVKESKQDESGMPNNRFLAERTGGTYSTLKVQPAELEDSGVYFCASSQKRYTGELFFGEGSRLTVL.